This is a list of T cell receptor beta chains from one sample in a study of cytomegalovirus exposure and HLA in healthy donors. Clones were read by immunoSEQ multiplex PCR, and TCRdb kept only the in-frame ones, dropping some. The data contain 45,000 to 65,000 clones, over 75% of them seen just once; the ten biggest clones take up around 2.8%. Sequenced material: PBMCs. The receptors here all came from a man younger than 35 in good health and CMV-seronegative. Each CDR3 is given with its conserved first and last residue. A D gene is named only where the DNA matches it firmly. Expanded clones get a size class; other rows say once, few or many, or leave the size out.

D: -
J: TRBJ2-4
V: TRBV6-1
size: -
CDR3: CASREGQPKNIQYF
DNA: TGTGCCAGCAGGGAGGGACAGCCCAAAAACATTCAGTACTTC

D: -
J: TRBJ1-5
V: TRBV28
size: -
CDR3: CASSALEGVPINQPQHF
DNA: TGTGCCAGCTCGGCCTTAGAGGGGGTCCCTATCAATCAGCCCCAGCATTTT

D: -
J: TRBJ2-7
V: TRBV11-2
size: -
CDR3: CASSLVPWRAEQYF
DNA: TGTGCCAGCAGCTTAGTTCCCTGGAGGGCCGAGCAGTACTTC

D: TRBD2
J: TRBJ2-2
V: TRBV12-5
size: -
CDR3: CASGLSLGLAGRSLNTGELFF
DNA: TGTGCTAGTGGTTTGTCCCTGGGACTAGCGGGGAGGTCCCTGAACACCGGGGAGCTGTTTTTT

D: TRBD2
J: TRBJ2-1
V: TRBV7-2
size: -
CDR3: CASSKTSGSGSYNEQFF
DNA: TGTGCCAGCAGCAAGACGAGCGGGAGCGGGTCCTACAATGAGCAGTTCTTC

D: -
J: TRBJ1-1
V: TRBV19
size: -
CDR3: CASSEYAVWALNTEAFF
DNA: TGTGCCAGTAGTGAGTACGCTGTGTGGGCTTTGAACACTGAAGCTTTCTTT

D: -
J: TRBJ2-7
V: TRBV7-8
size: -
CDR3: CASSLRLTGAYEQYF
DNA: TGTGCCAGCAGCCTAAGACTGACAGGAGCCTACGAGCAGTACTTC

D: -
J: TRBJ1-5
V: TRBV2
size: -
CDR3: CASSETASQPQHF
DNA: TGTGCCAGCAGTGAAACTGCAAGCCAGCCCCAGCATTTT

D: -
J: TRBJ2-7
V: TRBV5-1
size: once
CDR3: CASSWPGAYEQYF
DNA: TGCGCCAGCAGCTGGCCGGGGGCCTACGAGCAGTACTTC

D: -
J: TRBJ2-1
V: TRBV6-1
size: -
CDR3: CASSQGQTLSYNEQFF
DNA: TGTGCCAGCAGTCAAGGACAGACACTCTCCTACAATGAGCAGTTCTTC

D: -
J: TRBJ2-7
V: TRBV10-1
size: -
CDR3: CASLLRTLWTETLWDEQYF
DNA: TGCGCCAGCCTTCTACGGACCCTGTGGACTGAAACTCTGTGGGACGAGCAGTACTTC

D: TRBD1
J: TRBJ2-7
V: TRBV19
size: -
CDR3: CASGTGTEEQYF
DNA: TGTGCCAGTGGGACAGGGACTGAAGAGCAGTACTTC

D: -
J: TRBJ1-3
V: TRBV12-5
size: -
CDR3: CASGVSTHSGNTIYF
DNA: TGTGCTAGTGGTGTCTCGACTCACTCTGGAAACACCATATATTTT

D: TRBD1
J: TRBJ1-4
V: TRBV13
size: -
CDR3: CASSTRTGGEKLFF
DNA: TGTGCCAGCAGCACAAGGACAGGGGGGGAAAAACTGTTTTTT

D: TRBD1
J: TRBJ2-6
V: TRBV30
size: -
CDR3: CAWTTGAYSGANVLTF
DNA: TGTGCCTGGACCACAGGGGCCTACTCTGGGGCCAACGTCCTGACTTTC

D: -
J: TRBJ2-7
V: TRBV6-6
size: -
CDR3: CASSYSPGNYEQYF
DNA: TGTGCCAGCAGTTACTCGCCGGGGAACTACGAGCAGTACTTC

D: -
J: TRBJ2-1
V: TRBV10-2
size: once
CDR3: CASESGLVYNEQFF
DNA: TGCGCCAGCGAGAGCGGGCTGGTCTACAATGAGCAGTTCTTC

D: TRBD1
J: TRBJ2-7
V: TRBV14
size: -
CDR3: CASSNRQGPYEQYF
DNA: TGTGCCAGCAGCAATAGACAGGGACCCTACGAGCAGTACTTC

D: TRBD2
J: TRBJ2-6
V: TRBV5-1
size: -
CDR3: CASSLTSGRAAGANVLTF
DNA: TGCGCCAGCAGCTTGACTAGCGGGAGGGCCGCTGGGGCCAACGTCCTGACTTTC

D: -
J: TRBJ1-1
V: TRBV27
size: once
CDR3: CASSLIRSTEAFF
DNA: TGTGCCAGCAGTTTAATCCGTAGCACTGAAGCTTTCTTT

D: -
J: TRBJ2-1
V: TRBV29-1
size: -
CDR3: CSVGTGNNEQFF
DNA: TGCAGCGTCGGGACTGGAAACAATGAGCAGTTCTTC

D: TRBD1
J: TRBJ1-2
V: TRBV4-2
size: once
CDR3: CASSPTGTGGGYTF
DNA: TGTGCCAGCAGTCCGACCGGGACAGGGGGGGGCTACACCTTC

D: -
J: TRBJ1-5
V: TRBV30
size: -
CDR3: CAWSPYSNQPQHF
DNA: TGTGCCTGGAGTCCCTATAGCAATCAGCCCCAGCATTTT

D: TRBD1
J: TRBJ2-1
V: TRBV4-1
size: -
CDR3: CASSQDHGRTGGYSEQFF
DNA: TGCGCCAGCAGCCAAGATCACGGTAGGACAGGGGGCTACAGTGAGCAGTTCTTC

D: -
J: TRBJ1-4
V: TRBV28
size: -
CDR3: CASSRGANEKLFF
DNA: TGTGCCAGCAGTCGGGGGGCTAATGAAAAACTGTTTTTT

D: TRBD2
J: TRBJ2-3
V: TRBV5-4
size: -
CDR3: CASSLKREWPIGDTQYF
DNA: TGTGCCAGCAGCTTGAAGCGGGAGTGGCCCATAGGAGATACGCAGTATTTT

D: -
J: TRBJ2-5
V: TRBV6-1
size: -
CDR3: CASSVWGPQETQYF
DNA: TGTGCCAGCAGTGTATGGGGGCCCCAAGAGACCCAGTACTTC

D: -
J: TRBJ1-5
V: TRBV7-2
size: once
CDR3: CASSFGINQPQHF
DNA: TGTGCCAGCAGCTTCGGGATCAATCAGCCCCAGCATTTT

D: TRBD2
J: TRBJ2-1
V: TRBV7-9
size: -
CDR3: CASTGLAGGNEQFF
DNA: TGTGCCAGCACCGGACTAGCGGGAGGCAATGAGCAGTTCTTC

D: -
J: TRBJ2-3
V: TRBV6-5
size: -
CDR3: CASSYSGLDRDTQYF
DNA: TGTGCCAGCAGTTACTCGGGCCTTGATAGAGATACGCAGTATTTT

D: TRBD1
J: TRBJ2-1
V: TRBV19
size: -
CDR3: CASSKTGVPNEQFF
DNA: TGTGCCAGTAGTAAGACAGGGGTGCCCAATGAGCAGTTCTTC

D: -
J: TRBJ2-7
V: TRBV5-6
size: -
CDR3: CASSFRRGYGYEQYF
DNA: TGTGCCAGCAGTTTCAGAAGGGGGTACGGCTACGAGCAGTACTTC

D: -
J: TRBJ1-5
V: TRBV19
size: -
CDR3: CASNPNPRGRGQPQHF
DNA: TGTGCCAGTAATCCAAACCCTCGAGGCAGGGGACAGCCCCAGCATTTT

D: TRBD1
J: TRBJ2-1
V: TRBV27
size: -
CDR3: CASRRNRGSHYNEQFF
DNA: TGTGCCAGCAGGCGTAACAGGGGCTCTCACTACAATGAGCAGTTCTTC

D: TRBD2
J: TRBJ2-2
V: TRBV28
size: once
CDR3: CASSLTSGRGAGELFF
DNA: TGTGCCAGCAGTTTGACTAGCGGGAGGGGTGCCGGGGAGCTGTTTTTT

D: TRBD2
J: TRBJ2-3
V: TRBV2
size: -
CDR3: CASLLASGSSRRMYF
DNA: TGTGCCAGCCTGCTAGCGAGCGGGAGTTCAAGGAGGATGTATTTT

D: TRBD1
J: TRBJ2-7
V: TRBV6-1
size: -
CDR3: CASSEFPGQGAYEQYF
DNA: TGTGCCAGCAGTGAATTTCCGGGACAGGGGGCCTACGAGCAGTACTTC

D: TRBD2
J: TRBJ2-5
V: TRBV11-2
size: -
CDR3: CASSLVGLAGARETQYF
DNA: TGTGCCAGCAGCTTAGTAGGCCTAGCGGGAGCCCGGGAGACCCAGTACTTC

D: TRBD1
J: TRBJ1-2
V: TRBV9
size: -
CDR3: CASSADGTVSNYGYTF
DNA: TGTGCCAGCAGCGCGGACGGGACAGTATCTAACTATGGCTACACCTTC

D: -
J: TRBJ2-2
V: TRBV28
size: few
CDR3: CASRKGGRDTGELFF
DNA: TGTGCCAGCAGGAAGGGAGGTCGGGACACCGGGGAGCTGTTTTTT

D: -
J: TRBJ1-2
V: TRBV5-5
size: few
CDR3: CASSLADTRDYGYTF
DNA: TGTGCCAGCAGCTTAGCAGACACGCGAGACTATGGCTACACCTTC

D: -
J: TRBJ2-7
V: TRBV29-1
size: -
CDR3: CSIFTGTEQYF
DNA: TGCAGCATCTTCACGGGAACCGAGCAGTACTTC

D: TRBD1
J: TRBJ2-5
V: TRBV5-8
size: -
CDR3: CASTRDRRQETQYF
DNA: TGTGCCAGCACAAGGGACAGAAGACAAGAGACCCAGTACTTC

D: -
J: TRBJ2-7
V: TRBV25-1
size: once
CDR3: CASSPQATYEQYF
DNA: TGTGCCAGCAGTCCCCAGGCCACCTACGAGCAGTACTTC

D: -
J: TRBJ2-3
V: TRBV29-1
size: -
CDR3: CSVAPGLLTDTQYF
DNA: TGCAGCGTTGCTCCTGGACTATTGACAGATACGCAGTATTTT

D: TRBD2
J: TRBJ2-5
V: TRBV18
size: -
CDR3: CASSPRVSGRSGETQYF
DNA: TGTGCCAGCTCACCACGGGTTAGCGGGCGTTCCGGGGAGACCCAGTACTTC